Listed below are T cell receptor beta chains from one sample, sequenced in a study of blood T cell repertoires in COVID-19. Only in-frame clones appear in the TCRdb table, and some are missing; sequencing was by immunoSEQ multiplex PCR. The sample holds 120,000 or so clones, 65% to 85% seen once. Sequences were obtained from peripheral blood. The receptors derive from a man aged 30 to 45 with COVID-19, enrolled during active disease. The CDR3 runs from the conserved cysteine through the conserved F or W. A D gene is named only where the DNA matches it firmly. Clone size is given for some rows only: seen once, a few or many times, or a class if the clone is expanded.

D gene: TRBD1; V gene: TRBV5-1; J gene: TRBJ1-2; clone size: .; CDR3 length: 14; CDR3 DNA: TGCGCCAGCAGCCTTTCGACAGGGGGAGATGGCTACACCTTC; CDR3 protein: CASSLSTGGDGYTF
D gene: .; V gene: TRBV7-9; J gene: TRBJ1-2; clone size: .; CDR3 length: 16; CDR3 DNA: TGTGCCAGCAGCCAACGGGCGGGGGGCGAAAACTATGGCTACACCTTC; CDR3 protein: CASSQRAGGENYGYTF
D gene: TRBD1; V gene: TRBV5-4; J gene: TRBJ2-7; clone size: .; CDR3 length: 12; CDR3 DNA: TGTGCCAGCAGCTCCCGGGACAGACCACAGTACTTC; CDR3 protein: CASSSRDRPQYF
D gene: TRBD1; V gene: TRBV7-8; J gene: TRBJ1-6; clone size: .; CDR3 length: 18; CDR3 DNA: TGTGCCAGCAGCTTATTGGGGGGACAGAGCTCCTATAATTCACCCCTCCACTTT; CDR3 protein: CASSLLGGQSSYNSPLHF
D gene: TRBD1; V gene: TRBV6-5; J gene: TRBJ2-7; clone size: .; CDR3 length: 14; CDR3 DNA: TGTGCCAGCACCCGGGACAGGGGTAGCTACGAGCAGTACTTC; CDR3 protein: CASTRDRGSYEQYF
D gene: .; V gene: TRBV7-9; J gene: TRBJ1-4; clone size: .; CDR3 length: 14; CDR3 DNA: TGTGCCAGCAGCTTATTTAGCCAGGGGGAAAAACTGTTTTTT; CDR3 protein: CASSLFSQGEKLFF
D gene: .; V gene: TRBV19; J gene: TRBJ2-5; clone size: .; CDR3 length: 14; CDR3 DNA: TGTGCCAGTATAGCGACCGGAGGAGGAGAGACCCAGTACTTC; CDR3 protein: CASIATGGGETQYF
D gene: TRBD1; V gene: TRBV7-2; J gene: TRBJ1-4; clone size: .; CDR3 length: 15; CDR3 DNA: TGTGCCAGCACCTCTGCGACAGGGGCTAATGAAAAACTGTTTTTT; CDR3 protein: CASTSATGANEKLFF
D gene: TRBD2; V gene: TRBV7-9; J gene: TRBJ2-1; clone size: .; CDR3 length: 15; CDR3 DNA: TGTGCCAGCAGCTCGAGAGCTAGCGGGAGGAATGAGCAGTTCTTC; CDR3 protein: CASSSRASGRNEQFF
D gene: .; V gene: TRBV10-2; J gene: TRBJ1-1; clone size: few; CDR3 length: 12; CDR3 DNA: TGCGCCAGCAGACAGGGTTCCACTGAAGCTTTCTTT; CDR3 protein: CASRQGSTEAFF
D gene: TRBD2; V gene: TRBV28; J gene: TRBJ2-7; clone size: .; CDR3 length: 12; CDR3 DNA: TGTGCCAGCAGGGCGGGAGTCGACGAGCAGTACTTC; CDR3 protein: CASRAGVDEQYF
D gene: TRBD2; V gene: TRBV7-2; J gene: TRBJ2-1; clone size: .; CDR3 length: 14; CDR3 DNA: TGTGCCAGCAGCTTAGTGGGGGGGGACAATGAGCAGTTCTTC; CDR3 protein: CASSLVGGDNEQFF
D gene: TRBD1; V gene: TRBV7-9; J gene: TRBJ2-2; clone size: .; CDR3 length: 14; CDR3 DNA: TGTGCCAGCAGTCGACAGGGATCCCCCGGGGAGCTGTTTTTT; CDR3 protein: CASSRQGSPGELFF
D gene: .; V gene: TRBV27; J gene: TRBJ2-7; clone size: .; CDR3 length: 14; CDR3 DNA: TGTGCCAGCAGTTTACGGTCACAGACCTACGAGCAGTACTTC; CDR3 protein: CASSLRSQTYEQYF
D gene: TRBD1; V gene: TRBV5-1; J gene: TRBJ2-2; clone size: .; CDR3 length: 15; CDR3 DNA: TGCGCCAGCAGCTTAGGACAGGGGGTGACCGGGGAGCTGTTTTTT; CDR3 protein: CASSLGQGVTGELFF
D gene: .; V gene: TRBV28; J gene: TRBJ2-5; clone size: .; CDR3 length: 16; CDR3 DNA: TGTGCCAGCACCATACAGTCCTCCGAGTGGGGGCCGACCCAGTACTTC; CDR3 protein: CASTIQSSEWGPTQYF
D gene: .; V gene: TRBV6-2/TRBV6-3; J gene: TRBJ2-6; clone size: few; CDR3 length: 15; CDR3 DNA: TGTGCCAGCAGTCCCGAGGTCTCTGGGGCCAACGTCCTGACTTTC; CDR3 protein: CASSPEVSGANVLTF
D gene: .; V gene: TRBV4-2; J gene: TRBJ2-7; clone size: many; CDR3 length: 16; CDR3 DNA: TGTGCCAGCAGCCAAGGAGGGGGGGACAAGGCCTACGAGCAGTACTTC; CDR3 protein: CASSQGGGDKAYEQYF
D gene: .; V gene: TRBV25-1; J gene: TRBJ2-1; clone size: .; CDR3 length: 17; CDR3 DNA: TGTGCCAAAGGGGGGGGACCCCTAGACCCCTATTACAATGAGCAGTTCTTC; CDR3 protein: CAKGGGPLDPYYNEQFF
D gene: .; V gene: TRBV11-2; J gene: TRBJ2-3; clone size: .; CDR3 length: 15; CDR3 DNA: TGTGCCAGCAGCTTAGGGGCACTTATCACAGATACGCAGTATTTT; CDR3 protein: CASSLGALITDTQYF
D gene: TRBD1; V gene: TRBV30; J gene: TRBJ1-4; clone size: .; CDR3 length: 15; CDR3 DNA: TGTGCCTGGAGTGTAGGGACAGGAGGAAATGAAAAACTGTTTTTT; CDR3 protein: CAWSVGTGGNEKLFF
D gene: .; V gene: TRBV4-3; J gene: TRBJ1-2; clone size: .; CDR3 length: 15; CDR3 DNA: TGCGCCAGCAGCCAAGTCGTAGCTGGGGAGGGGGGCTACACCTTC; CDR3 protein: CASSQVVAGEGGYTF
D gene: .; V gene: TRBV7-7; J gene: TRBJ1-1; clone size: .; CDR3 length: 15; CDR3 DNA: TGTGCCAGCAGCTTAGACTTCGGCAGGGACACTGAAGCTTTCTTT; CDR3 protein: CASSLDFGRDTEAFF
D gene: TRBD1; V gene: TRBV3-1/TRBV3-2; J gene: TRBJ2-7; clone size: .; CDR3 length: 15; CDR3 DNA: TGTGCCAGCAGCCAACCCGGGACAGGACGCTACGAGCAGTACTTC; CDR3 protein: CASSQPGTGRYEQYF
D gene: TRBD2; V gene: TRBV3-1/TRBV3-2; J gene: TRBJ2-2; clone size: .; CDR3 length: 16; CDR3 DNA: TGTGCCAGCAGCCAAGTGGCTAGCGGAAACACCGGGGAGCTGTTTTTT; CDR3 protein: CASSQVASGNTGELFF
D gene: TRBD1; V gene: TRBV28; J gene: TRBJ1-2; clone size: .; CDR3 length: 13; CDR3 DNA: TGTGCCAGCAGTAAGGACAGGGGGCATGGCTACACCTTC; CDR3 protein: CASSKDRGHGYTF
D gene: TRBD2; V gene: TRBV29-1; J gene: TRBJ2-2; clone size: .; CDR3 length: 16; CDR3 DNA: TGCAGCGTCCGACTAGCGGGCGGCTTAGGCACCGGGGAGCTGTTTTTT; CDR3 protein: CSVRLAGGLGTGELFF
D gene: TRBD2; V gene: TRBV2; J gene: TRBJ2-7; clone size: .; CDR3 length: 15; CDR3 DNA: TGTGCCAGCAGTGAGGCTAGCGGGGGTACCTACGAGCAGTACTTC; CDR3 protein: CASSEASGGTYEQYF
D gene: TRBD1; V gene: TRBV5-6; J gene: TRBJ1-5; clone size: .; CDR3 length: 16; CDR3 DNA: TGTGCCAGCAGCTTGGGGGGACAGGCGGCCCATCAGCCCCAGCATTTT; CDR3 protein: CASSLGGQAAHQPQHF
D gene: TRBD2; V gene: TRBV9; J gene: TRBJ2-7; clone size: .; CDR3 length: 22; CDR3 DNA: TGTGCCAGCAGCCCGAGTGGGGGGAGCGTCGGGCTAGCGGGGACCAGCTCCTACGAGCAGTACTTC; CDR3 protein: CASSPSGGSVGLAGTSSYEQYF
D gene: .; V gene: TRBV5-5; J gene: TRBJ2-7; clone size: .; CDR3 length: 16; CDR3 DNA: TGTGCCAGCAGCTTAAGTTTAGGCCTAGTCTCCTACGAGCAGTACTTC; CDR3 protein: CASSLSLGLVSYEQYF
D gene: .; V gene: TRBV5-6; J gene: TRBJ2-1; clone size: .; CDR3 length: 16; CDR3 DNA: TGTGCCAGCAGCTTGGCGGCGGCAGGGGTCTACAATGAGCAGTTCTTC; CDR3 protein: CASSLAAAGVYNEQFF
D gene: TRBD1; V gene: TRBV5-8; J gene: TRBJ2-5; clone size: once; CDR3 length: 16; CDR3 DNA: TGTGCCAGCAGCTTGTGGGCGGGACAGGGGAAAGAGACCCAGTACTTC; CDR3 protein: CASSLWAGQGKETQYF
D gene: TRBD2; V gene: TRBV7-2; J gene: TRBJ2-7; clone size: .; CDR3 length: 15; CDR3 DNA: TGTGCCAGCAGCCCCCTAGCGGGGGGGATCCACGAGCAGTACTTC; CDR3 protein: CASSPLAGGIHEQYF
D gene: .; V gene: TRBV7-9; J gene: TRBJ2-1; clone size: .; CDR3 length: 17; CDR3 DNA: TGTGCCAGCAGTTCGCCTTTGGGGACTGGGAATTACAATGAGCAGTTCTTC; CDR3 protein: CASSSPLGTGNYNEQFF
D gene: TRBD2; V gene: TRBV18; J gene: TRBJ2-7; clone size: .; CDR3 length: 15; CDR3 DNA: TGTGCCAGCTCACTATCTAGCGGGGGGGCAGACGAGCAGTACTTC; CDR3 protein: CASSLSSGGADEQYF
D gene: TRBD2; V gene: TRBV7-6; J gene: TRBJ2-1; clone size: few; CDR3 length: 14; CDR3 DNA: TGTGCCAGCAGCTTAGCGAGAAGCGGGGGGGCGCAGTTCTTC; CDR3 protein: CASSLARSGGAQFF
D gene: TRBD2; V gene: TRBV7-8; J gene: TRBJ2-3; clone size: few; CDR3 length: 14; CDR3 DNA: TGTGCCAGCAGCGGAACTGGGACTAGCTATACGCAGTATTTT; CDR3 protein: CASSGTGTSYTQYF
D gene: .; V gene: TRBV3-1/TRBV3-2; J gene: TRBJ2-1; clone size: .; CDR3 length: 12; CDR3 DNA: TGTGCCAGCAGCCAAGCCGGGGTTGAGCAGTTCTTC; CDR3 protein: CASSQAGVEQFF
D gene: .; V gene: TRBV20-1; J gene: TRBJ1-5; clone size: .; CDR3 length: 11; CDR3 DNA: TGCAGTGCTAGTGGGGGAGCGCCCCAGCATTTT; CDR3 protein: CSASGGAPQHF
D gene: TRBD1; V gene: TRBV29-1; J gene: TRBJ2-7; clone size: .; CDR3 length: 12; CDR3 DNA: TGCAGCGCCGAGGACAGGGGCTACGAGCAGTACTTC; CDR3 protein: CSAEDRGYEQYF
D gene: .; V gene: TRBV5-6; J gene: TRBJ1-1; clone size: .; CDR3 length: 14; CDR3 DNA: TGTGCCAGCAGCTTGGCCCTACAGCCACCTGAAGCTTTCTTT; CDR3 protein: CASSLALQPPEAFF
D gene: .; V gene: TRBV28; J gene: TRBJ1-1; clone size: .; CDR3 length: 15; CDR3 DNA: TGTGCCAGCAGCTCCGCGGGCGGGGGGAACACTGAAGCTTTCTTT; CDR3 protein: CASSSAGGGNTEAFF
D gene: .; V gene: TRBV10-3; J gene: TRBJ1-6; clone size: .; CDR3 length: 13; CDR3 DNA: TGTGCCATCAGCGACCCCGGGAGTTCACCCCTCCACTTT; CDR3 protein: CAISDPGSSPLHF
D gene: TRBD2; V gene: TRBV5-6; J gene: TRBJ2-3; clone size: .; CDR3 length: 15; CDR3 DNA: TGTGCCAGCAGCTTGGTAGCGGGGGGTCCGGATACGCAGTATTTT; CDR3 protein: CASSLVAGGPDTQYF
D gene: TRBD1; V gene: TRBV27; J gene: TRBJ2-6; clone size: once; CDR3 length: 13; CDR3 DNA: TGTGCCAGCAGTTCTAGGACAGGGTACGTCCTGACTTTC; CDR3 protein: CASSSRTGYVLTF
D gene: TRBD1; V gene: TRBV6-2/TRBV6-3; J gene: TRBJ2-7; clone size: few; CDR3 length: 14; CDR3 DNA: TGTGCCAGCAGTCGGGACAGGGTATTCGAGGAGCAGTACTTC; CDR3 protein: CASSRDRVFEEQYF
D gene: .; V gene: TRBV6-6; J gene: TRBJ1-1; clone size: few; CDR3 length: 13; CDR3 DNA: TGTGCCAGCAGTTCATGGTCAGGCACTGAAGCTTTCTTT; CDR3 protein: CASSSWSGTEAFF
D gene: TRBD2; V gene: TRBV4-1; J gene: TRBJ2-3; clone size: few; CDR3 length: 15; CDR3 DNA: TGCGCCAGCAGCCGGACTAGCGGGTTCACAGATACGCAGTATTTT; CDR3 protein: CASSRTSGFTDTQYF
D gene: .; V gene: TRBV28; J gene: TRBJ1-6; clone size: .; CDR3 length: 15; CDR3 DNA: TGTGCCACCTCAGGGCGTTCGGTCTATAATTCACCCCTCCACTTT; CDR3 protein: CATSGRSVYNSPLHF
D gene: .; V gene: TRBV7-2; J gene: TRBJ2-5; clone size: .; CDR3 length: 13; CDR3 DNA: TGTGCCAGCAGCTTAGATGCGGGGGAGACCCAGTACTTC; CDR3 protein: CASSLDAGETQYF
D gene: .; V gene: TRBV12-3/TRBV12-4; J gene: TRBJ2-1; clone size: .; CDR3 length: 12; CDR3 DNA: TGTGCCAGCAGTTTATTTAGCAATGAGCAGTTCTTC; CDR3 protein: CASSLFSNEQFF